This T cell receptor (beta chain) is drawn from a study of blood T cells in healthy people across ages. At least ten counts were recorded for this clonotype. The total RNA that was extracted per sample amounted to at least 5.5 micrograms. Primers used in a second PCR of about 7 to 12 cycles were a sample-barcoded 5' primer and a J-beta primer mix. TCRdb re-called the 5' RACE reads through MiXCR, storing one row per CDR3 protein. This sample yields 1.5 million to 2 million distinct CDR3 sequences, of which approximately 32% are seen a single time; roughly 10% belongs to the top ten. What was sequenced was blood. The source is a woman under 40 in good health.

CDR3: CASRNDSYNEQFF. CDR3 sequence (DNA): TGTGCCAGCAGAAACGACTCCTACAATGAGCAGTTCTTC. The V gene is TRBV7-9, the J gene TRBJ2-1; unclear D gene. The CDR3 consists of 13 residues. The germline CDR1 and CDR2 sequences are SEHNR and FQNEAQ (reference sequence). Trimming removed 6 bases at V and 0 bases at J, with 6 bases between.